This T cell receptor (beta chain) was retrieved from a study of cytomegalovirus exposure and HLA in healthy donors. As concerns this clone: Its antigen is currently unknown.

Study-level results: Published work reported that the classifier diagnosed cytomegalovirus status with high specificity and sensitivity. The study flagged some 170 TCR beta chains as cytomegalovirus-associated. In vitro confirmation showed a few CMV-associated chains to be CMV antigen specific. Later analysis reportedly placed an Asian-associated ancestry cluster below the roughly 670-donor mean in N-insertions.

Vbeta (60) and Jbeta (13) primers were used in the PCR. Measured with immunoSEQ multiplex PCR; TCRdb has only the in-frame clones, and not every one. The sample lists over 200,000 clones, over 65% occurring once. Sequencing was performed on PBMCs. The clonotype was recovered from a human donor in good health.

Written as DNA, the CDR3 is TGTGCCAGCAGCTTAAACAGGAGGGCCCCCTACGAGCAGTACTTC. Amino acid sequence: CASSLNRRAPYEQYF. This chain uses TRBV11-2 with TRBJ2-7; the D gene is possibly TRBD2 (6 bases). V lost 2 bases, J lost 2 bases, and 13 bases lay in between. CDR1 is SGHAT and CDR2 is FQNNGV in the germline V gene. The CDR3 consists of 15 residues.